The 3 T cell receptor beta chains presented below share a single source sample, sequenced in a study of cytomegalovirus exposure and HLA in healthy donors. Primers included in the PCR were 60 Vbeta and 13 Jbeta primers. TCRdb's table, derived via immunoSEQ multiplex PCR, lists solely in-frame clones and lacks some. The sample yields 150,000 to 200,000 clones, about 76% seen once. The sample was PBMCs. Source of these receptors: a male donor in good health and CMV-seropositive.

This clone was picked up a small number of times. Germline is not matched at one junction end, which may reflect a read error. The V and J genes are TRBV6-5 and TRBJ2-2, with D possibly TRBD2 on 6 matching bases. CDR1 and CDR2 from the germline V gene are MNHEY and SVGAGI. CDR3 length equals 14 residues. CDR3 residues: CASSDSSDTGELFF. The CDR3 DNA follows: TGTGCCAGCAGTGACTCTAGCGACACCGGGGAGCTGTTTTTT.

V gene TRBV7-9 combines with J gene TRBJ2-7; tentatively, D is TRBD2 (6 bases). Germline CDR1 is SEHNR and CDR2 is FQNEAQ (reference sequence). This CDR3 contains 15 residues. V was cut by 1 base and J by 5 bases, with 15 bases left in between. The CDR3 bases are TGTGCCAGCAGCTTAGAGGTGGAGGGTCGCCACGAGCAGTACTTC. It encodes CASSLEVEGRHEQYF.

The CDR3 DNA sequence: TGTGCCAGCAGCGGAGGGGTACTAGCGGGAACCTCTGGCTACGAGCAGTACTTC. Amino acids: CASSGGVLAGTSGYEQYF. This rearrangement joins TRBV7-9 to TRBJ2-7; 10 bases fit TRBD2. The CDR3 has 18 amino acids. Germline CDR1 is SEHNR and CDR2 is FQNEAQ (reference sequence). Trimming cost V 5 bases and J 3 bases; bases outside gene matches: 16.